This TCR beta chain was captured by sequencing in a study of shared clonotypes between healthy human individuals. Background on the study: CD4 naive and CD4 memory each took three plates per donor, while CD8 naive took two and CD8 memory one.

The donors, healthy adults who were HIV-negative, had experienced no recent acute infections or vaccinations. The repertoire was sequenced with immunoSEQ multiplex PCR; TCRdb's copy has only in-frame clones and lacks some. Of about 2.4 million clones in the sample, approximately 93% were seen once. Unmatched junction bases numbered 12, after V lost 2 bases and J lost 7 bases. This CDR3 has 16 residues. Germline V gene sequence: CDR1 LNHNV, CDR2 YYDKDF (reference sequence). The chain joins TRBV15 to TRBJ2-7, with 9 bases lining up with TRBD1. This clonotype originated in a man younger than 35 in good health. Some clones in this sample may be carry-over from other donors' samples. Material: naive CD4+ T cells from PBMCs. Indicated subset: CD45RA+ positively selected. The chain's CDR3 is CATSRFRGQGRGEQYF. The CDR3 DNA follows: TGTGCCACCAGCAGATTTCGGGGACAGGGCAGAGGGGAGCAGTACTTC.